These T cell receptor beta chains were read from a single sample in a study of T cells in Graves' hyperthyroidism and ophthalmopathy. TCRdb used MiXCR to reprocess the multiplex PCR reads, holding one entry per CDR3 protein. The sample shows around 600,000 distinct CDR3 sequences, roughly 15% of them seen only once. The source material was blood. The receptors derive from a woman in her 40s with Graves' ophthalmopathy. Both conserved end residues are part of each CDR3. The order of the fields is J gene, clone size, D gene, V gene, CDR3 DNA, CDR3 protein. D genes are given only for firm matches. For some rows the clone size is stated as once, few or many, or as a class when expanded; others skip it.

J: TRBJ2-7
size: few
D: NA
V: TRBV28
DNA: TGTGCCAGCACCCTAGGGACAATACCCTACGAGCAGTACTTC
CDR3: CASTLGTIPYEQYF

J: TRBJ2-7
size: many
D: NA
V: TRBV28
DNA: TGTGCCAGCGGAGTTTTTACCTACGAGCAGTACTTC
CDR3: CASGVFTYEQYF

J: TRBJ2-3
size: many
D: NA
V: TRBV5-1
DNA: TGCGCCAGCAGAACTGAGACAGATACGCAGTATTTT
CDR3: CASRTETDTQYF

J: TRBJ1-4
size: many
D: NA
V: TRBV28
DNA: TGTGCCAGCGCCCTTGGGGGAGCAACTAATGAAAAACTGTTTTTT
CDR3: CASALGGATNEKLFF

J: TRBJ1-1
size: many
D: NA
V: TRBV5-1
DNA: TGCGCCAGCAGCCCTGAGTGGAACACTGAAGCTTTCTTT
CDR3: CASSPEWNTEAFF

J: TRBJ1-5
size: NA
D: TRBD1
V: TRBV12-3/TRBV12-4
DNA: TGTACCAGCATTGGGGCTGGGACAGGCTATCGCAATCAGCCCCAGCATTTT
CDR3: CTSIGAGTGYRNQPQHF

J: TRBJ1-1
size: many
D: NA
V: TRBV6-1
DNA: TGTGCCAGCAATACACAGGGTAGTGAGAACACTGAAGCTTTCTTT
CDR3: CASNTQGSENTEAFF

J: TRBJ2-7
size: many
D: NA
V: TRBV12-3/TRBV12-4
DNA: TGTGCCAGCAGTCTAGGACTACCGACCGGCAGGAACGAGCAGTACTTC
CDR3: CASSLGLPTGRNEQYF

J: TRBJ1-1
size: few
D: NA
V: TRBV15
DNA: TGTGCCACCAGCAGAGATGTTGGAGGGACCACTGAAGCTTTCTTT
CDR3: CATSRDVGGTTEAFF

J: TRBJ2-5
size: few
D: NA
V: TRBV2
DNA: TGTGCCAGCAGTGATTGGGAGACCCAGTACTTC
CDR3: CASSDWETQYF

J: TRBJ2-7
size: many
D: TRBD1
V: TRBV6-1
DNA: TGTGCCATCAACAGGGACAGCTCCTACGAGCAGTACTTC
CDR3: CAINRDSSYEQYF

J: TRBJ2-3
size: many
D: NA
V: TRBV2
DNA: TGTGCCAGCAGTGAAGCGACAAGCACAGATACGCAGTATTTT
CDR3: CASSEATSTDTQYF

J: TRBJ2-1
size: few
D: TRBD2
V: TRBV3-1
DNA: TGTGCCAGCAGCCAGAGAGGACTAGCGGGATTGAGAGAGCAGTTCTTC
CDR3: CASSQRGLAGLREQFF

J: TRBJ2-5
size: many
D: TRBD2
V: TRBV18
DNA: TGTGCCAGCTCACCACGGAACAACGGGGGGTGGCGAGAGACCCAGTACTTC
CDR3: CASSPRNNGGWRETQYF

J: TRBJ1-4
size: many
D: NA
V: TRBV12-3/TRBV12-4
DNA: TGTGCCAGCAGTTTAGCTGGAAGGACACAGGGACGGGAACTGTTTTTT
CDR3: CASSLAGRTQGRELFF

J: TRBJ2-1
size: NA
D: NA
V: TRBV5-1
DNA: TGCGCCAGCAGCTTTGCGGTTTCCTACAATGAGCAGTTCTTC
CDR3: CASSFAVSYNEQFF

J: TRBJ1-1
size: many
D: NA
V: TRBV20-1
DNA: TGCAGTGCTAGAGATAGGTCACAGGGAAAGAACACTGAAGCTTTCTTT
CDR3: CSARDRSQGKNTEAFF

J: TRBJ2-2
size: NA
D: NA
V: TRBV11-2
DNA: TGTGCCAGCAGCTCGAAAGGGATGTACGCCGGGGAGCTGTTTTTT
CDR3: CASSSKGMYAGELFF

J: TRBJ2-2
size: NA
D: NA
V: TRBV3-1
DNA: TGTGCCAGCAGCCCCCTCGAACGGGCCATTCTCCCCGGGGAGCTGTTTTTT
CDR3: CASSPLERAILPGELFF

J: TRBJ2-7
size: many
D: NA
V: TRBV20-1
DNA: TGCAGTGCTACCCGCTCGGACGGCACCTACGAGCAGTACTTC
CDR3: CSATRSDGTYEQYF

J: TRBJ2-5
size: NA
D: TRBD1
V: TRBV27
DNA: TGTGCCAGCAGTATGAAAACAGGGGGTCTGGAGACCCAGTACTTC
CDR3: CASSMKTGGLETQYF

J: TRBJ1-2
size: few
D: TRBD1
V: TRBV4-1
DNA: TGCGCCAGCAGCCAAAGAACAGGGGGACTTTACACTTATGGCTACACCTTC
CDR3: CASSQRTGGLYTYGYTF

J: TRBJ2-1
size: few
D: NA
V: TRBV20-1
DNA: TGCAGTGCCCCGTTTGAAGGAGATGGGAATGAGCAGTTCTTC
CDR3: CSAPFEGDGNEQFF

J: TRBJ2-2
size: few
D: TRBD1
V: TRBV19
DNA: TGTGCCAGTAGTATAGATAGGGGGACAGACACCGGGGAGCTGTTTTTT
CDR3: CASSIDRGTDTGELFF

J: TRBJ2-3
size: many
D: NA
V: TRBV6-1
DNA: TGTGCCACCCTAGGGCCGGCAGATACGCAGTATTTT
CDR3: CATLGPADTQYF